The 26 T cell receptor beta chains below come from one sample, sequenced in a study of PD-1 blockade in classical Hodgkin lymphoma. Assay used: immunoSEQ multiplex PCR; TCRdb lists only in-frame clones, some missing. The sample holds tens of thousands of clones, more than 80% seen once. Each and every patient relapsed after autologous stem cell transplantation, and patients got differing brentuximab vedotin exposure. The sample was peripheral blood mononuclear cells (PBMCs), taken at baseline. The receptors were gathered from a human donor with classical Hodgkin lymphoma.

For the CDR3, the DNA is TGTGCCAGCAGCGACGACACAGATACGCAGTATTTT. It specifies CASSDDTDTQYF. V is TRBV9 and J is TRBJ2-3; D gene unclear. The V and J ends lost 3 bases and 2 bases respectively, with 4 bases between them. Germline CDR1 is SGDLS and CDR2 is YYNGEE. There are 12 residues in the CDR3.

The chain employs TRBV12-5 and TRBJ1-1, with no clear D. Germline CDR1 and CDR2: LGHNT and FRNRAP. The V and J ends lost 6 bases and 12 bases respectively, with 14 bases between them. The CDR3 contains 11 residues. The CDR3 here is CASGDGPGTFF. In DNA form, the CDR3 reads TGTGCTAGTGGGGACGGTCCGGGGACTTTCTTT.

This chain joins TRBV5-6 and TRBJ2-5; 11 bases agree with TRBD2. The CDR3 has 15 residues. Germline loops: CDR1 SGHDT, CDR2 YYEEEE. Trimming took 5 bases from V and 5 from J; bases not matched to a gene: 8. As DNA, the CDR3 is TGTGCCAGCAGTTTACTAGCGGGAGTTCTGGAGACCCAGTACTTC. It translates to CASSLLAGVLETQYF.

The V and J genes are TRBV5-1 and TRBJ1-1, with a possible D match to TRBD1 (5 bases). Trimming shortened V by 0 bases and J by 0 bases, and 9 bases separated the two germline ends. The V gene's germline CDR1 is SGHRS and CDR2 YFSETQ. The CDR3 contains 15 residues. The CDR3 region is CASSLEEGLNTEAFF. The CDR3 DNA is TGCGCCAGCAGCTTGGAAGAGGGACTGAACACTGAAGCTTTCTTT.

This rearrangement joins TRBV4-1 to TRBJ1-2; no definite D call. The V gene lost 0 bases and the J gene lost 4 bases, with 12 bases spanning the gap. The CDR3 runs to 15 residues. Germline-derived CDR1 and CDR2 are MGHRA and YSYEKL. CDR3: CASSQDSTVTYGYTF. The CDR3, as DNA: TGCGCCAGCAGCCAAGATTCGACGGTCACCTATGGCTACACCTTC.

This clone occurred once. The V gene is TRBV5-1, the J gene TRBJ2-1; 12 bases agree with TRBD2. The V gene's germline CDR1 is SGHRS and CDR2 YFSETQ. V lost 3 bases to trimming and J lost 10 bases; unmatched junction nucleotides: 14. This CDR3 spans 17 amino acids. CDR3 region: CASSSLLPLAGGTEQFF. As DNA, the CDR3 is TGCGCCAGCAGCTCCCTCCTGCCCCTAGCGGGGGGGACGGAGCAGTTCTTC.

This CDR3 is CASSSQGTDTQYF. CDR3 nucleotide sequence: TGTGCCAGTAGTAGCCAGGGCACAGATACGCAGTATTTT. V is TRBV19 and J is TRBJ2-3; D uncertain. The length of the CDR3 is 13 residues. Trimming stripped 4 bases from V and 1 base from J, with 6 bases between. The germline V gene encodes CDR1 LNHDA and CDR2 SQIVND (reference sequence).

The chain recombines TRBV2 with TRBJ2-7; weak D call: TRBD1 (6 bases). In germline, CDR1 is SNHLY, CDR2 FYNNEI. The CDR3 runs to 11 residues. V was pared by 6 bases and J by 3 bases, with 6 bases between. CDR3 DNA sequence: TGTGCCAGCAGACAGGGCTACGAGCAGTACTTC. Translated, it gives CASRQGYEQYF.

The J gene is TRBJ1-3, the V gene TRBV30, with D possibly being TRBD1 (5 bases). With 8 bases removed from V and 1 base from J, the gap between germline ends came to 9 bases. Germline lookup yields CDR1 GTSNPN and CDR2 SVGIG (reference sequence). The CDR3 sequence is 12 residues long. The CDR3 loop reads CALGDSGNTIYF. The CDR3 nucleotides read TGTGCCCTAGGGGATTCTGGAAACACCATATATTTT.

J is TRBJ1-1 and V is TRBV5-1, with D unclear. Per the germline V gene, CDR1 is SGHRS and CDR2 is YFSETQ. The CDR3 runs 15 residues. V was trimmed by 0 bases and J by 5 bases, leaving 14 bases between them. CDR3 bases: TGCGCCAGCAGCTTGGCGCTGGTGGGCTCGACTGAAGCTTTCTTT. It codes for CASSLALVGSTEAFF.

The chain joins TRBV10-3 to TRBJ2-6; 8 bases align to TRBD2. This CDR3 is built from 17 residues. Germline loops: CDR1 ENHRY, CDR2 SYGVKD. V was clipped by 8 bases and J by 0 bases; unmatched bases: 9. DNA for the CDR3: TGTGCCATCGGTGCGGGGGGAACCCGCTCTGGGGCCAACGTCCTGACTTTC. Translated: CAIGAGGTRSGANVLTF.

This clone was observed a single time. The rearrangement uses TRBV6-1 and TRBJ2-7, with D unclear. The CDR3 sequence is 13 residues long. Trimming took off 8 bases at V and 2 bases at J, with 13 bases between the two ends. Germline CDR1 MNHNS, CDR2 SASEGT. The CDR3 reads CASGIFQPYEQYF. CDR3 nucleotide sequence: TGTGCCAGCGGGATCTTTCAACCCTACGAGCAGTACTTC.

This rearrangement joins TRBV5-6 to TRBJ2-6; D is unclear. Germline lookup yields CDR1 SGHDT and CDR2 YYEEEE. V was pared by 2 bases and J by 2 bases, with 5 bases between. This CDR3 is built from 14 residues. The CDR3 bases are TGTGCCAGCAGCTTCGGTACTGGGGCCAACGTCCTGACTTTC. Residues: CASSFGTGANVLTF.

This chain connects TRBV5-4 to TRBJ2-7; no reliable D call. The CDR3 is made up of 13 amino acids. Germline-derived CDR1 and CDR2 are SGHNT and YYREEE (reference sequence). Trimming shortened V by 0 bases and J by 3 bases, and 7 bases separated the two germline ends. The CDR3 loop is CASSLAAGYEQYF. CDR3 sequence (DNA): TGTGCCAGCAGCTTGGCGGCAGGCTACGAGCAGTACTTC.

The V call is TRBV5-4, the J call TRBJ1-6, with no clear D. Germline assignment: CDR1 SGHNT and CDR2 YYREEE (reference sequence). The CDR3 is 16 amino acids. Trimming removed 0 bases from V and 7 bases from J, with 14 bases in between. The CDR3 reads CASSLVLGGSNSPLHF. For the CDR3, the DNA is TGTGCCAGCAGCTTGGTTCTCGGAGGATCCAATTCACCCCTCCACTTT.

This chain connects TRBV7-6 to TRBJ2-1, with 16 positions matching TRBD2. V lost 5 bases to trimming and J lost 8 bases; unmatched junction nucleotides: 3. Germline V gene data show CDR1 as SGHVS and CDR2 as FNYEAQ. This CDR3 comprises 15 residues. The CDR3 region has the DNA TGTGCCAGCAGCCTTGGGACTAGCGGGGGGGATGAGCAGTTCTTC. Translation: CASSLGTSGGDEQFF.

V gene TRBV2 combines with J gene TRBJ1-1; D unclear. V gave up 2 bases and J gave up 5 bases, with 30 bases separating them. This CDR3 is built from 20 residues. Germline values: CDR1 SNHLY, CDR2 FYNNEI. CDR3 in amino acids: CASSESLWSLLLPRVTEAFF. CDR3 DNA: TGTGCCAGCAGTGAATCTCTTTGGTCTTTGTTATTACCCCGGGTAACTGAAGCTTTCTTT.

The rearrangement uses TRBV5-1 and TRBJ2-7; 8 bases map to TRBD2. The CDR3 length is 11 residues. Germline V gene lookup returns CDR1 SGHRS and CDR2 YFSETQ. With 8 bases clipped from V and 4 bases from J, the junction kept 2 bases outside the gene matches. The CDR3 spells CASREGYEQYF. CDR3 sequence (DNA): TGCGCCAGTCGGGAGGGGTACGAGCAGTACTTC.

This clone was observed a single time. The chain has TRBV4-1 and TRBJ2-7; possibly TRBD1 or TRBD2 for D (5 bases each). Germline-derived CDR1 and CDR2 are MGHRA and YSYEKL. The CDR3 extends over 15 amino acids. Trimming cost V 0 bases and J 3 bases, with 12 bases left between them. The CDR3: CASSQDYGTGYEQYF. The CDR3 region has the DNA TGCGCCAGCAGCCAAGATTATGGGACCGGCTACGAGCAGTACTTC.

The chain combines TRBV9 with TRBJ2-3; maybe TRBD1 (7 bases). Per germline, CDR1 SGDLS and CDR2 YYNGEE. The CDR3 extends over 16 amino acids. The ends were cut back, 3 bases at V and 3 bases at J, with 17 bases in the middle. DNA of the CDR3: TGTGCCAGCAGCGCGGAGGGGGCGCCGTTAACAGATACGCAGTATTTT. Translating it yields CASSAEGAPLTDTQYF.

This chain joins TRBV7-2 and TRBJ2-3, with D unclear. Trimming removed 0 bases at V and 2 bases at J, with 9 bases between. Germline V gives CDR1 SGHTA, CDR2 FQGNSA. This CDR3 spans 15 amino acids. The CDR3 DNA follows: TGTGCCAGCAGCTTAGCGCTGGAGCCCACAGATACGCAGTATTTT. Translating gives CASSLALEPTDTQYF.

The CDR3 loop is CASSLGTGRGAKNIQYF. As DNA, the CDR3 is TGTGCCAGCAGCTTAGGTACAGGGAGGGGAGCCAAAAACATTCAGTACTTC. The rearrangement uses TRBV11-2 and TRBJ2-4, with TRBD2 as a possible D gene (7 bases). The CDR3 is 17 residues long. Germline lookup yields CDR1 SGHAT and CDR2 FQNNGV. V lost 1 base and J 0 bases, leaving 13 bases between the germline ends.

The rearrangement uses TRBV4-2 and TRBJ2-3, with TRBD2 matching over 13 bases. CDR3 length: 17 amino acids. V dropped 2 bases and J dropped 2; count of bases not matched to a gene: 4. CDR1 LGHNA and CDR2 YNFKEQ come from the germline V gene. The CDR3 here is CASSQIGTSGATDTQYF. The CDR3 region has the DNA TGTGCCAGCAGCCAAATTGGGACTAGCGGGGCCACAGATACGCAGTATTTT.

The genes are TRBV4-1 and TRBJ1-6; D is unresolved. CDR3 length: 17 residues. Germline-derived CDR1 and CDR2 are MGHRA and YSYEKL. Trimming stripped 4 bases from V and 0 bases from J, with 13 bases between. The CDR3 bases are TGCGCCAGCAGCCTCCCCCAGCCCAGCTCCTATAATTCACCCCTCCACTTT. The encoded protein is CASSLPQPSSYNSPLHF.

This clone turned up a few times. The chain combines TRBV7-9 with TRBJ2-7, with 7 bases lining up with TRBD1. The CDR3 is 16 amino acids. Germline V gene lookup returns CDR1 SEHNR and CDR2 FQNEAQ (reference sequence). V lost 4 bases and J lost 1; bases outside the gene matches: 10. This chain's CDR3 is CASSSTPGTASYEQYF. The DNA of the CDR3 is TGTGCCAGCAGCTCAACCCCCGGGACAGCGTCCTACGAGCAGTACTTC.

CDR3 sequence: CAISLTGFPPRGANVLTF. CDR3 DNA: TGTGCCATCAGTCTGACAGGGTTCCCCCCCAGGGGGGCCAACGTCCTGACTTTC. This chain uses TRBV10-3 with TRBJ2-6; 7 positions agree with TRBD1. CDR3 length: 18 residues. Germline V gene data show CDR1 as ENHRY and CDR2 as SYGVKD. V lost 5 bases, J lost 4 bases, and 14 bases stayed unmatched.